Each of the 16 T cell receptor beta chains below was sequenced from the same sample in a study of identical twins. TCRdb reanalysed the 5' RACE reads using MiXCR and keeps one entry per CDR3 protein. The repertoire holds fewer than 250,000 distinct CDR3 sequences, with roughly a tenth as singletons. Sequenced input: memory (CD45RO+) T cells sorted from blood. Receptor source: a woman aged 18-35 years in good health.

This clonotype has ten or more counts. The rearrangement links TRBV7-2 to TRBJ1-5, with D perhaps TRBD1 (5 bases). This CDR3 comprises 15 residues. Germline loops: CDR1 SGHTA, CDR2 FQGNSA. Trimming took 1 base from V and 6 from J, leaving 13 bases between them. CDR3 bases: TGTGCCAGCAGCTTAGACCCGAGGGGTACTCAGCCCCAGCATTTT. Its translation: CASSLDPRGTQPQHF.

This clonotype was recorded a few times. This chain links TRBV2 with TRBJ1-1, with D tentatively TRBD1 (6 bases). The germline V gene has CDR1 SNHLY and CDR2 FYNNEI. There are 13 residues in the CDR3. Between the trimmed V and J ends, which lost 4 bases and 7 bases, there was a span of 13 bases. CDR3 residues: CASSVEDRSEAFF. CDR3 DNA: TGTGCCAGCAGTGTTGAAGACAGGAGTGAAGCTTTCTTT.

The J gene is TRBJ2-3, the V gene TRBV5-1; D gene ambiguous. V lost 4 bases to trimming and J lost 0 bases, with 6 bases between them. The CDR3 has 13 amino acids. The germline CDR1 and CDR2 sequences are SGHRS and YFSETQ. The CDR3 region is CASSLYSTDTQYF. The DNA for the CDR3 is TGCGCCAGCAGCCTGTATAGCACAGATACGCAGTATTTT.

The sample holds many counts of this clonotype. The chain joins TRBV6-5 to TRBJ2-1; weak D call: TRBD1 (6 bases). CDR3 length: 13 residues. V lost 0 bases to trimming and J lost 6 bases, with 6 bases between them. CDR1 is MNHEY and CDR2 is SVGAGI in the germline V gene. CDR3 coding DNA: TGTGCCAGCAGTTACTCGGGGGCCAATGAGCAGTTCTTC. It specifies CASSYSGANEQFF.

Many counts were recorded for this clonotype. This chain connects TRBV20-1 to TRBJ2-7; D unresolved. The CDR3 spans 12 residues. Germline CDR1 and CDR2: DFQATT and SNEGSKA (reference sequence). V lost 1 base and J 1 base, leaving 5 bases between the germline ends. The CDR3 DNA reads as TGCAGTGCTAGAGGGAATTCCTACGAGCAGTACTTC. Protein sequence: CSARGNSYEQYF.

This clonotype was observed a handful of times. The chain recombines TRBV5-8 with TRBJ1-2; weak D call: TRBD1 (6 bases). The germline V and J ends were trimmed by 4 bases and 7 bases, with 20 bases remaining between them. Germline V gene data show CDR1 as SGHTS and CDR2 as YDEGEE. The CDR3 runs to 15 residues. The CDR3 here is CASSDSSWGARGYTF. CDR3 sequence (DNA): TGTGCCAGCAGCGACTCCTCGTGGGGGGCGCGTGGCTACACCTTC.

The genes are TRBV27 and TRBJ2-1; 7 bases agree with TRBD1. This CDR3 is built from 15 residues. V lost 5 bases, J lost 2 bases, and 6 bases stayed unmatched. Germline V CDR1 and CDR2: MNHEY, SMNVEV (reference sequence). CDR3: CASSADRDPYNEQFF. DNA of the CDR3: TGTGCCAGCAGTGCCGACAGGGACCCCTACAATGAGCAGTTCTTC.

This clonotype was detected a few times. The chain couples TRBV4-3 to TRBJ2-1, with 12 bases matching TRBD2. The CDR3 extends over 14 amino acids. Germline lookup yields CDR1 LGHNA and CDR2 YSLEER. Germline trimming cut 4 bases from V and 7 bases from J; bases unmatched to any gene: 2. CDR3: CASSPSGRVNEQFF. The CDR3 region has the DNA TGCGCCAGCAGCCCTAGCGGGAGGGTGAATGAGCAGTTCTTC.

This clonotype appeared many times. The chain is built from TRBV9 and TRBJ1-2; D is perhaps TRBD1 (5 bases). Trimming removed 2 bases at V and 0 bases at J, with 14 bases between. CDR3 size: 16 residues. Looked up from germline, CDR1 is SGDLS and CDR2 is YYNGEE. The CDR3 here is CASSVRWDGSNYGYTF. The CDR3 DNA reads as TGTGCCAGCAGCGTTAGGTGGGACGGTTCTAACTATGGCTACACCTTC.

The V and J genes are TRBV6-5 and TRBJ2-1, with D possibly being TRBD2 (6 bases). CDR3 size: 18 residues. Germline V gene data show CDR1 as MNHEY and CDR2 as SVGAGI. Deletions cut 0 bases from V and 0 bases from J, with 15 bases between. DNA for the CDR3: TGTGCCAGCAGTTACTCGACTTGGCGGGGCGGCTCCTACAATGAGCAGTTCTTC. This sequence encodes CASSYSTWRGGSYNEQFF.

This clonotype was detected only a few times. The chain is built from TRBV9 and TRBJ2-5, with D perhaps TRBD2 (6 bases). Deletions cut 3 bases from V and 7 bases from J, with 7 bases between. The germline V gene encodes CDR1 SGDLS and CDR2 YYNGEE. The CDR3 consists of 11 residues. The CDR3 nucleotides are TGTGCCAGCAGCGCCGGGGGGACCCAGTACTTC. This codes for CASSAGGTQYF. Supplemented by reference TRBV9 and TRBJ2-5, the full variable domain reads DSGVTQTPKHLITATGQRVTLRCSPRSGDLSVYWYQQSLDQGLQFLIQYYNGEERAKGNILERFSAQQFPDLHSELNLSSLELGDSALYFCASSAGGTQYFGPGTRLLVL.

On this clonotype itself: Compared with germline, one end of the junction differs, possibly owing to a read error. This chain connects TRBV7-8 to TRBJ2-3; 11 nucleotides match TRBD2. CDR1 and CDR2 (germline): SGHVS, FQNEAQ. CDR3 length: 16 residues. CDR3 nucleotide sequence: TGTCCCAGCAGCTTAGCCCTAGCGGGGGGTTTAGATACGCAGTATTTT. Translating it yields CPSSLALAGGLDTQYF.

This clonotype appeared many times. The chain joins TRBV14 to TRBJ2-3; D call uncertain. Trimming shortened V by 4 bases and J by 1 base, and 12 bases separated the two germline ends. The CDR3 spans 15 residues. CDR1 is SGHDN and CDR2 is FVKESK in the germline V gene. CDR3 residues: CASSPTAPRTDTQYF. CDR3 in DNA: TGTGCCAGCAGCCCGACGGCCCCGCGCACAGATACGCAGTATTTT.

The chain combines TRBV6-1 with TRBJ1-3, with D possibly matching TRBD1 (6 bases). V was trimmed by 6 bases and J by 4 bases, leaving 13 bases between them. The germline V gene encodes CDR1 MNHNS and CDR2 SASEGT. This CDR3 comprises 14 residues. CDR3 loop: CASSRTEQGNTIYF. CDR3 nucleotides: TGTGCCAGCAGCCGGACAGAACAAGGAAACACCATATATTTT.

The chain links TRBV6-2 or TRBV6-3 to TRBJ2-1; D is unclear. Germline loops: CDR1 MNHEY, CDR2 SVGEGT. The CDR3 has 11 amino acids. V was cut by 7 bases and J by 2 bases, with 3 bases left in between. CDR3 in amino acids: CASKTYNEQFF. The CDR3 DNA reads TGTGCCAGCAAGACCTACAATGAGCAGTTCTTC.

The table lists this clonotype with a few counts. This chain connects TRBV20-1 to TRBJ1-1; D ambiguous. V was pared by 2 bases and J by 2 bases, with 9 bases between. The CDR3 has 13 amino acids. Germline CDR1 and CDR2: DFQATT and SNEGSKA (reference sequence). The CDR3 nucleotides read TGCAGTGCTAGAAACTGCCCTAACACTGAAGCTTTCTTT. Its protein product is CSARNCPNTEAFF.